This T cell receptor (beta chain) was sequenced for a study of early T cells in non-severe SARS-CoV-2 infection. One entry per CDR3 protein results from TCRdb running MiXCR on the 5' RACE reads. The table records about 28,000 distinct CDR3 sequences, approximately 6.4% of them present only once. This clonotype was detected many times. CDR1 is SGHTA, CDR2 FQGNSA, per germline. This CDR3 has 13 residues. The ends were cut back, 2 bases at V and 4 bases at J, with 6 bases in the middle. The starting material was whole blood, obtained at baseline. This TCR was recovered from an adult who was a healthcare worker with PCR-confirmed SARS-CoV-2 infection or an uninfected control (not recorded which). The chain uses TRBV7-2 and TRBJ1-5; weak D call: TRBD1 (5 bases). The CDR3 spells CASSLRGNQPQHF. DNA for the CDR3: TGTGCCAGCAGCTTAAGGGGTAATCAGCCCCAGCATTTT.